The clone carrying this T cell receptor (beta chain) turned up a few times. Its matching antigen is unknown. The germline V gene has CDR1 SEHNR and CDR2 FQNEAQ (reference sequence). V dropped 1 base and J dropped 12; count of bases not matched to a gene: 6. The CDR3 has 14 amino acids. This record comes from a study of post-analysis software for immune sequencing data. Study in general: Secondary progressive, relapsing-remitting and progressive-relapsing multiple sclerosis were among the included disease courses.

Points from the study as a whole: Patients used five TRBV segments, including TRBV5-6, TRBV5-1 and TRBV20-1, more often than controls. F measure grouped same-batch samples tightly together. Significantly lower normalized Chao1 diversity was seen in multiple sclerosis patients than in controls.

The library was made from cDNA and included unique molecular identifiers. Using its own MiXCR run on the PCR reads, TCRdb lists one record per CDR3 protein. Of about 160,000 distinct CDR3 sequences in the sample, around 36% were seen once. The genes are TRBV7-9 and TRBJ2-7; 13 bases fit TRBD2. The material was blood, obtained after autologous hematopoietic stem cell transplantation. This receptor was identified in a girl between 5 and 17 years old with multiple sclerosis. DNA for the CDR3: TGTGCCAGCAGCTTAGGACTAGCGGGGGGCGCGACGTACTTC. Protein sequence: CASSLGLAGGATYF.